This entry is about one T cell receptor beta chain. The sample is drawn from a study of shared clonotypes between healthy human individuals. Overall study context: Aged 18 to 49, the donors were a couple of women and a few men.

Sequencing used immunoSEQ multiplex PCR; TCRdb keeps in-frame clones, though not all of them. The table includes about 2.3 million clones, 85% to 95% detected once. Germline CDR1 reads GTSNPN; CDR2 reads SVGIG (reference sequence). Trimming left V 2 bases short and J 0 bases short, with 10 bases between. CDR3 length equals 14 residues. This TCR derives from a man younger than 35 in good health. Some clones in this sample may be carry-over from other donors' samples. Sequenced input: naive CD4+ T cells from PBMCs. Subset denoted: CD45RA+ positively selected. The gene calls are TRBV30 and TRBJ2-5; D not resolved. The CDR3 DNA reads as TGTGCCTGGAGTCTCACATCGTACCAAGAGACCCAGTACTTC. As protein: CAWSLTSYQETQYF.